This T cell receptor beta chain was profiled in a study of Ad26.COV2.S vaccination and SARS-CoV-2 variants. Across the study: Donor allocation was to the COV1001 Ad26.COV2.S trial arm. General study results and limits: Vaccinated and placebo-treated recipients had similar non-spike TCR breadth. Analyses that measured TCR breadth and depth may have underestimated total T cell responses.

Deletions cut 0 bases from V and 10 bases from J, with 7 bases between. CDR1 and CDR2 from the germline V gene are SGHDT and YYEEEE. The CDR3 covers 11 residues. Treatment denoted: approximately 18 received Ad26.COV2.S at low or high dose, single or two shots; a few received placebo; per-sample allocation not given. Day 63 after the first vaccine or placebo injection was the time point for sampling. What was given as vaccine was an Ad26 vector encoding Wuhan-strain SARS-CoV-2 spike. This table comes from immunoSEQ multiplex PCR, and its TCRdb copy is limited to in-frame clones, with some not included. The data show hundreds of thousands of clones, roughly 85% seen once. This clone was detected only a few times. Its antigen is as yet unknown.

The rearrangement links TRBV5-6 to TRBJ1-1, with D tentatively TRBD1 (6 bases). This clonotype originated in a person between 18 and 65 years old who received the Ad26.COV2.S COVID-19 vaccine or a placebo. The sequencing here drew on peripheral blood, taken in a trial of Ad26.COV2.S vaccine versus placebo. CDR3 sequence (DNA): TGTGCCAGCAGCTTGGGCAGGGGAGCTTTCTTT. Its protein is CASSLGRGAFF.